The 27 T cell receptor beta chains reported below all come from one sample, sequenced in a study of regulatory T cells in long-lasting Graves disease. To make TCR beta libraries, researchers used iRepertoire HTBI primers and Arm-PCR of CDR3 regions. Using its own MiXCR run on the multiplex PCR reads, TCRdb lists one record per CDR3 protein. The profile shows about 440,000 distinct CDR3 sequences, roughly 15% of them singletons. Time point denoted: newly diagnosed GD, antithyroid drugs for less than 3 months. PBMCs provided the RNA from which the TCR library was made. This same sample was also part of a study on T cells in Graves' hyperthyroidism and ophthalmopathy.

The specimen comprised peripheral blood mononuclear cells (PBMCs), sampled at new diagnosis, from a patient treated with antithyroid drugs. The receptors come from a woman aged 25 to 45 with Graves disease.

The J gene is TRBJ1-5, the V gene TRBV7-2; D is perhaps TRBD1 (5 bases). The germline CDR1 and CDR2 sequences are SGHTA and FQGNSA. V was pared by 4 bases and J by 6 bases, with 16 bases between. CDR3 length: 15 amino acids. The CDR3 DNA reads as TGTGCCAGCAGCTCAAATCAGGGAGCGGGTCAGCCCCAGCATTTT. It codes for CASSSNQGAGQPQHF.

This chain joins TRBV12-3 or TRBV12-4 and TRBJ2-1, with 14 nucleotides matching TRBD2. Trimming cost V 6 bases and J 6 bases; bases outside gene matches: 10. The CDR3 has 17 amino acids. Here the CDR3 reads CASRRGLTSGRANEQFF. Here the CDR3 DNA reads TGTGCCAGCAGGAGGGGGCTGACTAGCGGGAGGGCCAATGAGCAGTTCTTC.

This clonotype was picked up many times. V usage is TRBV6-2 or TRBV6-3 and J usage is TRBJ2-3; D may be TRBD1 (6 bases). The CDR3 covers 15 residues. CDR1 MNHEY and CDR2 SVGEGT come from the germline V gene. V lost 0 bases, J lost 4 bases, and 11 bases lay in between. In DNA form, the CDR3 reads TGTGCCAGCAGTTACTCGAGGGACATTCCAGATACGCAGTATTTT. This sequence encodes CASSYSRDIPDTQYF.

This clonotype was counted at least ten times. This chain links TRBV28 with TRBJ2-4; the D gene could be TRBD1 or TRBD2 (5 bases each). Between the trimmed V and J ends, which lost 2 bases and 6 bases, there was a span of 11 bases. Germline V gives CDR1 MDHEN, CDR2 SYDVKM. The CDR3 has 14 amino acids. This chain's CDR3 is CASSLGGRINIQYF. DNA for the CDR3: TGTGCCAGCAGTTTAGGGGGAAGAATAAACATTCAGTACTTC.

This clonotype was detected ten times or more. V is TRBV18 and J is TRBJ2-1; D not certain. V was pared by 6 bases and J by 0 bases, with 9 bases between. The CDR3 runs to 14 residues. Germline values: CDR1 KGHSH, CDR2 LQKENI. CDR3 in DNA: TGTGCCAGCTCCAGACTCAGCTCCTACAATGAGCAGTTCTTC. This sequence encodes CASSRLSSYNEQFF.

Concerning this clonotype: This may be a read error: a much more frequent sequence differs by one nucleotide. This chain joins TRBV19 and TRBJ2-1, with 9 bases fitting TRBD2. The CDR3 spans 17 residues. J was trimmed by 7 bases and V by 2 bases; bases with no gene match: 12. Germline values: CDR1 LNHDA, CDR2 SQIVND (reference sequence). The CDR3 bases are TGTGCCAGTAGTATAAGAACTAGCGGGCCCTCATCTAATGAGCAGTTCTTC. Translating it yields CASSIRTSGPSSNEQFF.

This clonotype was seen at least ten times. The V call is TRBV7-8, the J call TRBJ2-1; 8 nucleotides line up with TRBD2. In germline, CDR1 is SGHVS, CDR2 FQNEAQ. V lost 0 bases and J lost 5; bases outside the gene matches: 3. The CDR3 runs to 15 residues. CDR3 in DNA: TGTGCCAGCAGCTTAGCATCACTAGCGGACAATGAGCAGTTCTTC. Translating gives CASSLASLADNEQFF. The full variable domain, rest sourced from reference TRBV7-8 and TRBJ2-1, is GAGVSQSPRYKVAKRGQDVALRCDPISGHVSLFWYQQALGQGPEFLTYFQNEAQLDKSGLPSDRFFAERPEGSVSTLKIQRTQQEDSAVYLCASSLASLADNEQFFGPGTRLTVL.

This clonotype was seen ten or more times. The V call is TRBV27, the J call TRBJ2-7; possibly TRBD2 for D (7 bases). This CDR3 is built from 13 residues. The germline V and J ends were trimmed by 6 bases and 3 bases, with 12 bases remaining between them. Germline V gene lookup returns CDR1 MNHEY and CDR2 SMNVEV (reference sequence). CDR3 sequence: CASRRGGSYEQYF. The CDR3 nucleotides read TGTGCCAGCAGGAGGGGGGGCAGCTACGAGCAGTACTTC.

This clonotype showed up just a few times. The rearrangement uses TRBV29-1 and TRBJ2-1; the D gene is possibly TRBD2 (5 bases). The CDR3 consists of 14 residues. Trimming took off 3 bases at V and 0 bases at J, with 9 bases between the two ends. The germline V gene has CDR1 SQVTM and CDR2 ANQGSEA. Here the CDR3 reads CSVDSEGSYNEQFF. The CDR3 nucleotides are TGCAGCGTTGACTCCGAGGGCTCCTACAATGAGCAGTTCTTC.

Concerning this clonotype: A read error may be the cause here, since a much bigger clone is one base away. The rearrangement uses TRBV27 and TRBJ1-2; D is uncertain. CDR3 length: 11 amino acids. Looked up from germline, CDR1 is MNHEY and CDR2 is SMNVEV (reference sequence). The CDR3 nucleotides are TGTGCCAGCAACGGTGGAGGTGGCCACACCTTC. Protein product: CASNGGGGHTF.

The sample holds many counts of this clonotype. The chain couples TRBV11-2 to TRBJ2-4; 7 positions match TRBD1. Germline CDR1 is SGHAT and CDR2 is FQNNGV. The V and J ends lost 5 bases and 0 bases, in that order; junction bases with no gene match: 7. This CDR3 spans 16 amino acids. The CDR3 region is CASSDYRGLAKNIQYF. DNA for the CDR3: TGTGCCAGCAGCGACTACAGGGGCCTAGCCAAAAACATTCAGTACTTC.

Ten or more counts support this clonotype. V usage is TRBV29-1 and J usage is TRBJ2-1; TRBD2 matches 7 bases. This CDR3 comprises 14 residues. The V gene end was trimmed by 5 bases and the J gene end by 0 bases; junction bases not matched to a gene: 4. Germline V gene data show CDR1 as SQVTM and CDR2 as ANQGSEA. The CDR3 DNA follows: TGCAGCGTTTCTAGCGGTAGCTCCTACAATGAGCAGTTCTTC. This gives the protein CSVSSGSSYNEQFF.

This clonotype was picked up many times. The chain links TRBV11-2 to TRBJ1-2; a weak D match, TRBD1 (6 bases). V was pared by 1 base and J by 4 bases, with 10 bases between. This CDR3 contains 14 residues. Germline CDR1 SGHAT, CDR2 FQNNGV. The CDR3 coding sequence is TGTGCCAGCAGCTTAGGGGGGGGGCTCTATGGCTACACCTTC. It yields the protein CASSLGGGLYGYTF.

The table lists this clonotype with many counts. CDR3 DNA: TGTGCCAGCTGGGGCAGCCACTATAGCAATCAGCCCCAGCATTTT. This translates into CASWGSHYSNQPQHF. This chain links TRBV12-3 or TRBV12-4 with TRBJ1-5, with TRBD1 as a possible D gene (5 bases). Trimming removed 8 bases from V and 0 bases from J, with 14 bases in between. The CDR3 contains 15 residues.

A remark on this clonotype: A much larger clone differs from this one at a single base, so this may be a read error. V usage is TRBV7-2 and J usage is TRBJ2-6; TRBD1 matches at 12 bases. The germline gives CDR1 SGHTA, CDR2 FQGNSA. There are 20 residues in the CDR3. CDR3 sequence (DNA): TGTGCCAGCGGCTTAGTAAAGGGGACAGGGGGCTCGACTGGGGCCAACGTCCTGACTTTC. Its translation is CASGLVKGTGGSTGANVLTF.

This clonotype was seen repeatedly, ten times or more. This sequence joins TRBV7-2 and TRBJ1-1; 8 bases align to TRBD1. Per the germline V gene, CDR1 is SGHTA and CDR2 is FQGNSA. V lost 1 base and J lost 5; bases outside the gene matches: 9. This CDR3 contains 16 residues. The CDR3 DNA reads TGTGCCAGCAGCTTAGGCCCAGCAGGGGGCTTTACTGAAGCTTTCTTT. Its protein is CASSLGPAGGFTEAFF.

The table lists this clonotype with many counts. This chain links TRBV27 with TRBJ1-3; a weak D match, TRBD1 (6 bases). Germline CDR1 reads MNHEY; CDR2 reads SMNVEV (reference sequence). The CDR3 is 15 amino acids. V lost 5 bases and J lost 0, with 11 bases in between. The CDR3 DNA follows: TGTGCCAGCAGTAAGGACAGCACCTCTGGAAACACCATATATTTT. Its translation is CASSKDSTSGNTIYF.

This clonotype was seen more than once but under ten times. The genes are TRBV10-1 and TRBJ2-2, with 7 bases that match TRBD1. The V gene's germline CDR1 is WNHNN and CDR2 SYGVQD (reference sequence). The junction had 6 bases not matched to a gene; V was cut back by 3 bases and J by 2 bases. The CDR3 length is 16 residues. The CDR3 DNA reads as TGCGCCAGCAGTGAAACCTGGGACAGAAACACCGGGGAGCTGTTTTTT. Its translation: CASSETWDRNTGELFF.

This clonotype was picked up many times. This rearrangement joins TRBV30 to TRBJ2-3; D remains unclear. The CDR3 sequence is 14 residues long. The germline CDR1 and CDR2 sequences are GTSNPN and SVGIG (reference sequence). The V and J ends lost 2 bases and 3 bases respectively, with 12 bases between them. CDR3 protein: CAWSKGRSTDTQYF. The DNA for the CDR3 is TGTGCCTGGAGTAAGGGTCGTAGTACAGATACGCAGTATTTT. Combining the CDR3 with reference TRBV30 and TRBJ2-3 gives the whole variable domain SQTIHQWPATLVQPVGSPLSLECTVEGTSNPNLYWYRQAAGRGLQLLFYSVGIGQISSEVPQNLSASRPQDRQFILSSKKLLLSDSGFYLCAWSKGRSTDTQYFGPGTRLTVL.

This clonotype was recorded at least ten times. CDR3: CASSSGQEAFF. CDR3 DNA: TGTGCCAGCAGCTCCGGACAGGAAGCTTTCTTT. The chain is built from TRBV11-2 and TRBJ1-1, with D tentatively TRBD1 (6 bases). Per germline, CDR1 SGHAT and CDR2 FQNNGV. The CDR3 consists of 11 residues. Trimming removed 4 bases at V and 8 bases at J, with 8 bases between.

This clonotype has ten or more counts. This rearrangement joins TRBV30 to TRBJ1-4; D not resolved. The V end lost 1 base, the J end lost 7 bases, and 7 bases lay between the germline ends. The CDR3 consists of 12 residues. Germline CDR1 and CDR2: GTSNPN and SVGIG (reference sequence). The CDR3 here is CAWSETSEKLFF. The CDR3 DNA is TGTGCCTGGAGTGAGACGAGTGAAAAACTGTTTTTT.

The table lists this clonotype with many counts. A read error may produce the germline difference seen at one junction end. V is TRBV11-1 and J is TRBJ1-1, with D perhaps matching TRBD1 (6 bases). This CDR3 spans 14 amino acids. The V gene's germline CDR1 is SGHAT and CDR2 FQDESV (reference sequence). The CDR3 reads CASSRQDLDTGAFF. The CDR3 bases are TGTGCCAGCAGCCGACAGGACCTGGACACTGGAGCTTTCTTT.

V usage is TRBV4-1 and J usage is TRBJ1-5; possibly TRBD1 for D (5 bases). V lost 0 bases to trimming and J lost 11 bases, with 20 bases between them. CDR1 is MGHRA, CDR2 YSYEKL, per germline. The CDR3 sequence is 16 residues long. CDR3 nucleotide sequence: TGCGCCAGCAGCCAAGAACGGGGATACGGGACGGCCGCCCAGCATTTT. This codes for CASSQERGYGTAAQHF.

The CDR3 is CASSIEAGAYNEQFF. CDR3 bases: TGTGCCAGTAGTATAGAAGCGGGGGCCTACAATGAGCAGTTCTTC. The rearrangement links TRBV19 to TRBJ2-1; 8 bases fit TRBD2. The CDR3 loop spans 15 amino acids. V gave up 0 bases and J gave up 2 bases; unmatched junction bases: 0. In germline, CDR1 is LNHDA, CDR2 SQIVND (reference sequence).

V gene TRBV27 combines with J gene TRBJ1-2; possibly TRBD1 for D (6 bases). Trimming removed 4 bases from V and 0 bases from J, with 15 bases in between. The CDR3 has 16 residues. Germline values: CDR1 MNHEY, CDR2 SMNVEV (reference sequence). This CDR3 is CASSSGGGVANYGYTF. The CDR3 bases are TGTGCCAGCAGTTCGGGAGGGGGGGTAGCTAACTATGGCTACACCTTC.

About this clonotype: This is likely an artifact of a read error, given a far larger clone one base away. The DNA for the CDR3 is TGCGCCAGCAGTGAGGGGCTAGCGGGAGATATAGAGGCCCAGTACTTC. Translation: CASSEGLAGDIEAQYF. The chain recombines TRBV6-1 with TRBJ2-5; 10 bases are shared with TRBD2. Germline CDR1 is MNHNS and CDR2 is SASEGT. The CDR3 extends over 16 amino acids.

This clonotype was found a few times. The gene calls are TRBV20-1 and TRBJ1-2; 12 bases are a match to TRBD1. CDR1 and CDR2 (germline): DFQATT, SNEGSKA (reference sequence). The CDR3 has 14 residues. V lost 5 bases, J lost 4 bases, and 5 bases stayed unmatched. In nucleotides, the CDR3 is TGCAGTGCTGCCCGGGACAGGGGGCCCTATGGCTACACCTTC. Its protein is CSAARDRGPYGYTF.